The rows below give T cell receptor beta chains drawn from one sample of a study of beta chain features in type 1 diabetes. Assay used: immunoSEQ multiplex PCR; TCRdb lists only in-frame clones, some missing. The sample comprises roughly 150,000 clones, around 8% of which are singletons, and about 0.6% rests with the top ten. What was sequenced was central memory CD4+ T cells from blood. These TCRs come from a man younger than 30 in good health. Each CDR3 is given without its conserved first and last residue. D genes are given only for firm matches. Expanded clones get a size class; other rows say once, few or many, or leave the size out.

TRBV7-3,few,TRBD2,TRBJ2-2,ASSFSGLAGDLAGELF
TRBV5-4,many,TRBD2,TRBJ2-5,ASSLSSFSGETQY
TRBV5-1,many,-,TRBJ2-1,ASDGRSYNEQF
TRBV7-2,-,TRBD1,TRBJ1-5,ASSPGQALQPQH
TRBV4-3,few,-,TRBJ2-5,ASSQEGPVGGRGETQY
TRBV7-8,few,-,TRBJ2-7,ASSSAGDLSYEQY
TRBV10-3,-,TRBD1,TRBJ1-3,AISESGDRAGSGNTIY
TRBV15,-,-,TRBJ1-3,ATSRAAGANTIY
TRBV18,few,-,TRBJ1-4,ASSPTGTQNEKLF
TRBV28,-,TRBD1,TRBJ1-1,ASKDRKAF
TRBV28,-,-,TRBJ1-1,ASIDTEAF
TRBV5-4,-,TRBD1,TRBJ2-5,ASSLGQGRETQY
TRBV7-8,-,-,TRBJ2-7,ASSGRRLGYEQY
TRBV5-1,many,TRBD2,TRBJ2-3,ASSLEEGRAGDTDTQY
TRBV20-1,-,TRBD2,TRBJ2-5,MGGNQETQY
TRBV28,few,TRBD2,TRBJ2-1,ASSPPRPGLAGNEQF
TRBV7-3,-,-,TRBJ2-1,ASSLNGNEQF
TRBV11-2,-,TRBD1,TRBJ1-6,ASSSRDRGTSNSPLH
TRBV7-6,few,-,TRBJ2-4,ASSLGAQYAIAKNIQY
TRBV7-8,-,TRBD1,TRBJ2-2,ASSQYSGQGTLGELF
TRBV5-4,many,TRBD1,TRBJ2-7,ASSSGTGGNEQY
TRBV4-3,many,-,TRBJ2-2,ASSPGARVTGELF
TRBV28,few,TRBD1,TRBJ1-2,ASSPGTETVPRDGYT
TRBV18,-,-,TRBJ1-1,ASSPQGTVGGAF
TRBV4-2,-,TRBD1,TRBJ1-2,ASSRPGQVWGYT
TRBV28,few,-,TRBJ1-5,ASSLLRVSNQPQH
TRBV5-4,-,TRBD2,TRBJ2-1,ASSSLAGGPNEQF
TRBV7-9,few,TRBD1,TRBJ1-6,ASRRTGQSPLH
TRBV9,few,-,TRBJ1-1,ASSAFLYTEAF
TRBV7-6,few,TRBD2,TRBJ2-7,ASTQGASGAYEQY
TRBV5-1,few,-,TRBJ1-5,ASSLDGGADQPQH
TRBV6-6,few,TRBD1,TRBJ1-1,ASSYHTGGGEAF
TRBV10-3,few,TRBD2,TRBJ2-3,AISERIAGAINTQY
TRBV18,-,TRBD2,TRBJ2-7,ASSPGSGRVYEQY
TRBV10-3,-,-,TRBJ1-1,AISDPGKNTEAF
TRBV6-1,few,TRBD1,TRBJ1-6,ASRWDSINSPLH
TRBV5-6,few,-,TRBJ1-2,ASSERTFYGYT
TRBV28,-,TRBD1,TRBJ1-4,ASSTDRGSEKLF
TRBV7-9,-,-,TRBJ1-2,ASSLFGGVEEGYT
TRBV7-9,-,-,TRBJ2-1,ASRGSQQF
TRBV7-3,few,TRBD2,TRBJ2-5,ASSFQAGVGETQY
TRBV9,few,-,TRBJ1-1,ASSVGLGKQNTEAF
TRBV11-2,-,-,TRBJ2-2,ASSIQRNTGELF
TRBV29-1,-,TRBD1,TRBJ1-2,SVRQGWGYGYT
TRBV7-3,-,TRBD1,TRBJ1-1,ASSLQGGGPEAF
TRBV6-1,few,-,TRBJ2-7,ASSEQPGWEQY
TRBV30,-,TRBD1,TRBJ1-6,AWGTGQDGTPLH
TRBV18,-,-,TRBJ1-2,ASSPPARVEGYT
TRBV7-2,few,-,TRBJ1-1,ASSLTGNTEAF
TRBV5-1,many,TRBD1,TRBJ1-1,ASSREGARDTEAF